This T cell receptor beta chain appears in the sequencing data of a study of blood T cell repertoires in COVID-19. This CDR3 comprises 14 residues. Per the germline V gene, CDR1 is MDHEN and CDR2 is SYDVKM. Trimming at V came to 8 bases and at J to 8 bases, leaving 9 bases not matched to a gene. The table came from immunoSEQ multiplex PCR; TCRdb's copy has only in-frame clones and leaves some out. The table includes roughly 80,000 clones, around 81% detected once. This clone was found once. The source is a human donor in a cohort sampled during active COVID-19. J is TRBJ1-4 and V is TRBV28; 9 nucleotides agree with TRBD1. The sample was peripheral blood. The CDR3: CASVETGGDEKLFF. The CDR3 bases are TGTGCCAGCGTGGAAACAGGGGGCGACGAAAAACTGTTTTTT.